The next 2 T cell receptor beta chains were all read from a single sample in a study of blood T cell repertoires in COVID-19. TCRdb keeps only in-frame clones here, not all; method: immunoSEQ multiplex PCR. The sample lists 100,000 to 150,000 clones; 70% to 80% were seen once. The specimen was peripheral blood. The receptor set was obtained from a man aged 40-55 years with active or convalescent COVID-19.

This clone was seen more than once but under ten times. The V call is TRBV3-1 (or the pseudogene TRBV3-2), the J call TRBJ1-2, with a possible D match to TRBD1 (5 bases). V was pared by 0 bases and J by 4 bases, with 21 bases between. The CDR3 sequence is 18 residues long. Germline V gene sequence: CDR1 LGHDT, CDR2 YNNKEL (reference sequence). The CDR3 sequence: CASSQDYGGGTPIYGYTF. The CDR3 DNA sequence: TGTGCCAGCAGCCAAGATTACGGGGGAGGGACTCCTATCTATGGCTACACCTTC.

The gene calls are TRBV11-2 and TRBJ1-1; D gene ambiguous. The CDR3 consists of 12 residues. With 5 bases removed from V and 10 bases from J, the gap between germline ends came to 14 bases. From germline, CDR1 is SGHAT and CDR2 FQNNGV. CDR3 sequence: CASSLIGVSAFF. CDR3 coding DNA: TGTGCCAGCAGCCTAATCGGGGTGTCAGCTTTCTTT.